This TCR beta chain was captured by sequencing in a study of shared clonotypes between healthy human individuals. Libraries were prepared by immunoSEQ multiplex PCR; TCRdb keeps only in-frame clonotypes and omits some of them. The table has 2.3 million or so clones, roughly 93% seen once; the top ten hold about 0.39%. A CD45RA+ naive subset and a CD45RA-negative memory subset were split from CD4+ cells. General study results and limits: Between a handful of donors, naive CD4 clonotypes were shared at a level of about 5%.

After removal of 2 bases from V and 7 bases from J, the junction contained 9 bases not matched to a gene. The CDR3 is 16 amino acids. Per germline, CDR1 SGHTA and CDR2 FQGTGA. In the case of this clone: The target antigen is unknown.

The chain carries TRBV7-3 and TRBJ2-1; TRBD1 matches 9 bases. The sample consisted of naive CD4+ T cells from PBMCs. The subset here: CD45RA+ positively selected. The receptor comes from a man younger than 30 in good health. Some clones in this sample may be carry-over from other donors' samples. CDR3 protein: CASSLVGGQGWNEQFF. CDR3 bases: TGTGCCAGCAGCTTAGTGGGGGGACAGGGTTGGAATGAGCAGTTCTTC.